This TCR beta chain emerged from a study of CD4 T cells in relation to SARS-CoV-2 and coronaviruses. As regards this clone: Its antigen is unknown.

Unexposed donor CD4+ T cells date from about 2011-2018, before the COVID-19 pandemic. After more than eight days of culture, CD4+ T cells were isolated. The method was immunoSEQ multiplex PCR; TCRdb's version includes in-frame clones alone and lacks a portion of them. The repertoire includes around 16,000 clones, approximately 78% of them detected once, and around 15% sits in the top ten. This CDR3 is 15 amino acids long. The ends were cut back, 8 bases at V and 6 bases at J, with 19 bases in the middle. Germline V gives CDR1 SEHNR, CDR2 FQNEAQ (reference sequence). The source is a human donor in good health. The sample consisted of CD4+ T cells from PBMCs, cultured in vitro. This sequence joins TRBV7-9 and TRBJ2-2, with D unclear. In DNA, the CDR3 is TGTGCCAGCGCTCAGTTGTTGGTGATTGCCGGGGAGCTGTTTTTT. Its protein is CASAQLLVIAGELFF.